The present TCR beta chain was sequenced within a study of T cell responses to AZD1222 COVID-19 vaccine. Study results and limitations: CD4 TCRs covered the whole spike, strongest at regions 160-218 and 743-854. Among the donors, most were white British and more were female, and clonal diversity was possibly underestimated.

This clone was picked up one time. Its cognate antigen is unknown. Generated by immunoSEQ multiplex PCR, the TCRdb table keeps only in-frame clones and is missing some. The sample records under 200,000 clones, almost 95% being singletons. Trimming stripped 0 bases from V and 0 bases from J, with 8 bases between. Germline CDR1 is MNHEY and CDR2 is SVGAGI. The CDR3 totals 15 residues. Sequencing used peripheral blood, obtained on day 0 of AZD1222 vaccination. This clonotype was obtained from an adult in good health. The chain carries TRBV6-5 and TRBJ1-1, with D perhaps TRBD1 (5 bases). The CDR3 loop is CASSYSGRMNTEAFF. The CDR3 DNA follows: TGTGCCAGCAGTTACTCGGGACGGATGAACACTGAAGCTTTCTTT.